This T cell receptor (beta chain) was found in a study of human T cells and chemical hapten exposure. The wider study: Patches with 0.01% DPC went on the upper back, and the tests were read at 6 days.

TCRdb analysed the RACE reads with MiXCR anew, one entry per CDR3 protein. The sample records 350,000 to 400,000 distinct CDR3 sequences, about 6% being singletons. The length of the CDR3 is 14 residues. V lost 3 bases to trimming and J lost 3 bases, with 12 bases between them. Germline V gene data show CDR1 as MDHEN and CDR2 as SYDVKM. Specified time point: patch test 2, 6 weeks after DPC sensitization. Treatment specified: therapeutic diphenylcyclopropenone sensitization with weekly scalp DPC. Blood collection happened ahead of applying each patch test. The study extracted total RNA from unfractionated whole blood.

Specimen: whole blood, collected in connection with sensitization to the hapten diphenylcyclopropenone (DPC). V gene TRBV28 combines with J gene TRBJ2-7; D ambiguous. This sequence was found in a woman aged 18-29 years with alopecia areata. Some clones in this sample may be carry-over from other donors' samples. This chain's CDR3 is CASSFASLSYEQYF. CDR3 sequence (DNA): TGTGCCAGCAGTTTCGCCTCCTTAAGCTACGAGCAGTACTTC.